These 32 T cell receptor beta chains originate from one sample sequenced in a study of blood T cells in healthy people across ages. A second PCR, run for roughly 7 to 11 cycles, used a sample-barcoded 5' primer plus a J-beta primer mix. TCRdb re-analysed the 5' RACE reads in MiXCR, keeping a single row per CDR3 protein. The sample comprises 850,000 to 1,100,000 distinct CDR3 sequences, more than 30% of which are singletons, and around 12% rests with the top ten. Sequencing used blood. These receptors originate from a man younger than 30 in good health.

The table lists this clonotype with many counts. The gene calls are TRBV7-2 and TRBJ2-3; D is undetermined. With 1 base removed from V and 3 bases from J, the gap between germline ends came to 5 bases. CDR3 size: 13 residues. In germline, CDR1 is SGHTA, CDR2 FQGNSA. CDR3 sequence reads: CASSLVITDTQYF. CDR3 nucleotides: TGTGCCAGCAGCTTAGTTATAACAGATACGCAGTATTTT.

This clonotype was detected a few times. The chain joins TRBV7-2 to TRBJ2-1; 11 nucleotides agree with TRBD2. CDR3 length: 17 residues. CDR1 is SGHTA, CDR2 FQGNSA, per germline. Trimming removed 1 base from V and 4 bases from J; junction bases left unmatched: 6. CDR3 residues: CASSLGPSGGRYNEQFF. The DNA of the CDR3 is TGTGCCAGCAGCTTAGGACCTAGCGGGGGGCGGTACAATGAGCAGTTCTTC.

The chain couples TRBV20-1 to TRBJ2-1; TRBD2 aligns across 9 bases. TRBJ2-7 matches the DNA end more closely, so the J call is doubtful. Germline V gene sequence: CDR1 DFQATT, CDR2 SNEGSKA (reference sequence). The CDR3 runs 15 residues. CDR3: CSASSGVSSYNEQYF. CDR3 nucleotide sequence: TGCAGTGCCTCTAGCGGGGTGAGCTCCTACAATGAGCAGTACTTC.

This clonotype was counted ten times or more. This rearrangement joins TRBV12-3 or TRBV12-4 to TRBJ2-3, with D perhaps matching TRBD2 (7 bases). The CDR3 is 15 residues long. The V end lost 2 bases, the J end lost 3 bases, and 12 bases lay between the germline ends. CDR3 DNA sequence: TGTGCCAGCAGTTTACGGAGGGGGGGAACAGATACGCAGTATTTT. It codes for CASSLRRGGTDTQYF.

This chain joins TRBV7-2 and TRBJ2-3, with a weak D call TRBD2 (6 bases). Trimming took off 4 bases at V and 6 bases at J, with 17 bases between the two ends. Per the germline V gene, CDR1 is SGHTA and CDR2 is FQGNSA. The CDR3 totals 15 residues. The CDR3 region is CASSSPLAGTDTQYF. The CDR3 DNA sequence: TGTGCCAGCAGCTCCCCTCTCGCGGGGACCGATACGCAGTATTTT.

This chain joins TRBV5-5 and TRBJ1-2, with TRBD1 matching over 7 bases. This CDR3 comprises 15 residues. From germline, CDR1 is SGHKS and CDR2 YYEKEE (reference sequence). J was trimmed by 2 bases and V by 3 bases; bases with no gene match: 7. In DNA form, the CDR3 reads TGTGCCAGCAGCTCCAAACAGGGGCCCAACTATGGCTACACCTTC. It encodes CASSSKQGPNYGYTF.

J is TRBJ2-3 and V is TRBV5-1; 8 bases match TRBD1. Germline V gene data show CDR1 as SGHRS and CDR2 as YFSETQ. This CDR3 has 16 residues. V shed 1 base and J 5 bases; nucleotides not matched to a gene: 9. CDR3 bases: TGCGCCAGCAGCTTGTCGCAGGGGGCGCAAATAGATACGCAGTATTTT. This sequence encodes CASSLSQGAQIDTQYF. Supplemented by reference TRBV5-1 and TRBJ2-3, the full variable domain reads KAGVTQTPRYLIKTRGQQVTLSCSPISGHRSVSWYQQTPGQGLQFLFEYFSETQRNKGNFPGRFSGRQFSNSRSEMNVSTLELGDSALYLCASSLSQGAQIDTQYFGPGTRLTVL.

A remark on this clonotype: One end of the junction does not line up with germline, which may come from a read error. J is TRBJ1-5 and V is TRBV7-9; the D gene is possibly TRBD1 (5 bases). The CDR3 consists of 16 residues. Germline V lookup: CDR1 SEHNR, CDR2 FQNEAQ (reference sequence). CDR3 sequence: CASSLASGYSTQPQHF. CDR3 DNA: TGTGCCAGCAGCTTAGCGTCAGGGTATAGCACTCAGCCCCAGCATTTT.

The chain carries TRBV6-6 and TRBJ1-4, with a possible D match to TRBD1 (5 bases). CDR3 length equals 15 residues. Trimming took 6 bases from V and 7 from J, leaving 18 bases between them. Per germline, CDR1 MNHNY and CDR2 SVGAGI (reference sequence). CDR3 nucleotides: TGTGCCAGCAGCACCACCGACGGGGGGGGTGAAAAACTGTTTTTT. Translated, it gives CASSTTDGGGEKLFF.

This chain joins TRBV28 and TRBJ1-1; D gene unclear. Per germline, CDR1 MDHEN and CDR2 SYDVKM. V lost 6 bases to trimming and J lost 7 bases, with 6 bases between them. The CDR3 is 10 amino acids. The CDR3 is CASRDGEAFF. The DNA of the CDR3 is TGTGCCAGCAGAGACGGTGAAGCTTTCTTT.

The chain uses TRBV6-6 and TRBJ2-5; 7 nucleotides match TRBD1. The CDR3 length is 15 residues. The germline V gene encodes CDR1 MNHNY and CDR2 SVGAGI (reference sequence). V shed 2 bases, J shed 1 base, and the junction held 4 bases outside the gene matches. Here the CDR3 DNA reads TGTGCCAGCAGTTACCCTCCAGGGGGCCAAGAGACCCAGTACTTC. This sequence encodes CASSYPPGGQETQYF.

Remarks on this clonotype: At one end, the junction sequence differs from germline, possibly due to a read error. This rearrangement joins TRBV9 to TRBJ1-6; 8 nucleotides align to TRBD1. CDR1 and CDR2 from the germline V gene are SGDLS and YYNGEE. CDR3 length: 17 residues. CDR3 nucleotide sequence: TGTACCAGCAGTAGACAGGGGCGAGGCTCCTATAATTCACCCCTCCACTTT. It yields the protein CTSSRQGRGSYNSPLHF.

Many counts were recorded for this clonotype. The CDR3 bases are TGTGCCATCAGCCCCGGGACTAGCGGCCAACGTTCTGATACGCAGTATTTT. Translation: CAISPGTSGQRSDTQYF. The V and J genes are TRBV10-3 and TRBJ2-3, with 11 bases aligning to TRBD2. The germline gives CDR1 ENHRY, CDR2 SYGVKD. This CDR3 has 17 amino acids. The V and J ends lost 6 bases and 6 bases, in that order; junction bases with no gene match: 14.

The V call is TRBV29-1, the J call TRBJ1-2; 7 bases fit TRBD1. CDR1 and CDR2 (germline): SQVTM, ANQGSEA. After removal of 6 bases from V and 4 bases from J, the junction contained 5 bases not matched to a gene. The CDR3 covers 12 residues. DNA for the CDR3: TGCAGCGTCGTGACAGGGTCCTATGGCTACACCTTC. It specifies CSVVTGSYGYTF.

This clonotype has more than one count but fewer than ten. The chain recombines TRBV4-3 with TRBJ1-1; 7 nucleotides align to TRBD1. CDR3 size: 15 residues. Germline V gene lookup returns CDR1 LGHNA and CDR2 YSLEER. J lost 6 bases, V lost 4 bases, and 11 bases had no gene match. The DNA for the CDR3 is TGCGCCAGCAGCCCCAGCTTGACAGGGCTCCCTGAAGCTTTCTTT. It is translated as CASSPSLTGLPEAFF.

This clonotype was seen a few times. The V call is TRBV12-3 or TRBV12-4, the J call TRBJ2-3; TRBD2 matches 10 bases. The CDR3 extends over 16 amino acids. Trimming took 5 bases from V and 2 from J; bases not matched to a gene: 7. CDR3 sequence reads: CASSGSGGALTDTQYF. For the CDR3, the DNA is TGTGCCAGCAGTGGAAGCGGGGGGGCCCTCACAGATACGCAGTATTTT.

The chain uses TRBV7-9 and TRBJ1-1; TRBD1 aligns across 10 bases. Trimming took 6 bases from V and 9 from J; bases not matched to a gene: 10. The CDR3 is 14 amino acids. Germline loops: CDR1 SEHNR, CDR2 FQNEAQ (reference sequence). DNA of the CDR3: TGTGCCAGCAGTCCCTCGACAGGGGGCGGCCAAGCTTTCTTT. Translating gives CASSPSTGGGQAFF.

The chain uses TRBV20-1 and TRBJ1-2; D gene uncertain. The CDR3 totals 13 residues. Trimming took off 3 bases at V and 4 bases at J, with 12 bases between the two ends. The V gene's germline CDR1 is DFQATT and CDR2 SNEGSKA (reference sequence). Here the CDR3 reads CSASSRPSYGYTF. CDR3 DNA: TGCAGTGCTAGCTCGCGGCCTTCCTATGGCTACACCTTC.

The V call is TRBV6-5, the J call TRBJ1-5; no reliable D call. V was shortened by 4 bases and J by 7 bases, with 17 bases between the two germline ends. The CDR3 has 15 residues. Germline V gene data show CDR1 as MNHEY and CDR2 as SVGAGI. Here the CDR3 DNA reads TGTGCCAGCAGTTCCTCGGGAGTCCCATGGCAGCCCCAGCATTTT. Its translation: CASSSSGVPWQPQHF.

J is TRBJ2-1 and V is TRBV27, with D possibly matching TRBD2 (5 bases). Looked up from germline, CDR1 is MNHEY and CDR2 is SMNVEV (reference sequence). Deletions cut 4 bases from V and 8 bases from J, with 12 bases between. The CDR3 is 13 residues long. CDR3 amino acids: CASSSLALDEQFF. CDR3 in DNA: TGTGCCAGCAGTTCCTTAGCGCTGGATGAGCAGTTCTTC.

CDR3 in amino acids: CATSAPTGGTNYGYTF. The CDR3 DNA sequence: TGTGCCACCAGTGCTCCTACAGGGGGCACAAACTATGGCTACACCTTC. The V call is TRBV24-1, the J call TRBJ1-2, with TRBD1 matching over 9 bases. CDR3 length equals 16 residues. CDR1 is KGHDR and CDR2 is SFDVKD in the germline V gene. V lost 5 bases and J lost 2; bases outside the gene matches: 8.

The chain employs TRBV5-6 and TRBJ2-5; D possibly corresponds to TRBD2 (5 bases). Trimming cost V 4 bases and J 11 bases, with 18 bases left between them. Germline lookup yields CDR1 SGHDT and CDR2 YYEEEE. This CDR3 spans 13 amino acids. The CDR3 loop reads CASSPGGSNEQYF. In DNA, the CDR3 is TGTGCCAGCAGCCCCGGAGGTTCGAATGAGCAGTACTTC.

The chain employs TRBV6-5 and TRBJ1-6; the match to TRBD1 covers 7 bases. CDR1 is MNHEY, CDR2 SVGAGI, per germline. The CDR3 sequence is 14 residues long. The V segment lost 5 bases and the J segment 8 bases; nucleotides outside the gene matches: 6. CDR3 loop: CASSRDSDYSPLHF. In DNA form, the CDR3 reads TGTGCCAGCAGTCGGGACAGCGATTATTCACCCCTCCACTTT.

This clonotype was detected many times. The V gene is TRBV6-2 or TRBV6-3, the J gene TRBJ2-7; D might be TRBD2 (5 bases). The V and J ends lost 8 bases and 4 bases respectively, with 9 bases between them. The CDR3 is made up of 11 amino acids. Germline CDR1 MNHEY, CDR2 SVGEGT. DNA for the CDR3: TGTGCCAGCGGCACTAGTTACGAGCAGTACTTC. It yields the protein CASGTSYEQYF.

The rearrangement uses TRBV5-5 and TRBJ2-1; maybe TRBD2 (5 bases). Per germline, CDR1 SGHKS and CDR2 YYEKEE (reference sequence). Trimming removed 1 base at V and 8 bases at J, with 10 bases between. This CDR3 spans 13 amino acids. The CDR3 nucleotides are TGTGCCAGCAGCTTGTGGGCTAGCCATGAGCAGTTCTTC. It yields the protein CASSLWASHEQFF.

This clonotype showed up just once. The chain employs TRBV4-3 and TRBJ2-1, with a possible D match to TRBD2 (6 bases). Germline V CDR1 and CDR2: LGHNA, YSLEER. Deletions cut 8 bases from V and 6 bases from J, with 17 bases between. This CDR3 region has 14 residues. CDR3 amino acids: CASGGSLARNEQFF. For the CDR3, the DNA is TGCGCCAGCGGAGGGAGCCTAGCCCGCAATGAGCAGTTCTTC.

This chain links TRBV7-9 with TRBJ1-2, with a weak D call TRBD1 (6 bases). The V end lost 4 bases, the J end lost 7 bases, and 16 bases lay between the germline ends. This CDR3 spans 14 amino acids. Germline values: CDR1 SEHNR, CDR2 FQNEAQ (reference sequence). The DNA of the CDR3 is TGTGCCAGCAGCTCCCTAGGGGGGGGCCTTGGCTACACCTTC. It translates to CASSSLGGGLGYTF.

The chain is built from TRBV20-1 and TRBJ1-1, with 7 bases matching TRBD1. This CDR3 contains 15 residues. Germline-derived CDR1 and CDR2 are DFQATT and SNEGSKA (reference sequence). The ends lost 7 bases at V and 1 base at J; junction bases unmatched: 12. This chain's CDR3 is CSVGTEGRPNTEAFF. In DNA form, the CDR3 reads TGCAGTGTAGGGACAGAGGGACGTCCGAACACTGAAGCTTTCTTT.

This clonotype was picked up a small number of times. The chain uses TRBV30 and TRBJ1-5, with a tentative D call TRBD1 (5 bases). Germline V gene sequence: CDR1 GTSNPN, CDR2 SVGIG (reference sequence). There are 13 residues in the CDR3. The V gene lost 3 bases and the J gene lost 3 bases, with 9 bases spanning the gap. The chain's CDR3 is CAWRGTINQPQHF. For the CDR3, the DNA is TGTGCCTGGAGGGGGACCATCAATCAGCCCCAGCATTTT.

The chain combines TRBV15 with TRBJ1-6; 7 positions agree with TRBD1. The CDR3 is 18 residues long. Germline values: CDR1 LNHNV, CDR2 YYDKDF (reference sequence). Germline trimming cut 0 bases from V and 4 bases from J; bases unmatched to any gene: 9. For the CDR3, the DNA is TGTGCCACCAGCAGAGAGATGGAACAGGGGAGGTATAATTCACCCCTCCACTTT. Residues: CATSREMEQGRYNSPLHF.

This clonotype was detected a few times. The chain links TRBV6-2 or TRBV6-3 to TRBJ1-5, with no clear D. V was shortened by 2 bases and J by 1 base, with 9 bases between the two germline ends. From germline, CDR1 is MNHEY and CDR2 SVGEGT. There are 15 residues in the CDR3. The CDR3 reads CASSYRAPSNQPQHF. CDR3 nucleotides: TGTGCCAGCAGTTACCGGGCTCCGAGCAATCAGCCCCAGCATTTT.

The V and J genes are TRBV27 and TRBJ1-1; D is ambiguous. CDR3 size: 13 residues. V was shortened by 6 bases and J by 0 bases, with 8 bases between the two germline ends. From germline, CDR1 is MNHEY and CDR2 SMNVEV (reference sequence). The CDR3 loop reads CASRYNMNTEAFF. CDR3 bases: TGTGCCAGCAGATACAATATGAACACTGAAGCTTTCTTT.